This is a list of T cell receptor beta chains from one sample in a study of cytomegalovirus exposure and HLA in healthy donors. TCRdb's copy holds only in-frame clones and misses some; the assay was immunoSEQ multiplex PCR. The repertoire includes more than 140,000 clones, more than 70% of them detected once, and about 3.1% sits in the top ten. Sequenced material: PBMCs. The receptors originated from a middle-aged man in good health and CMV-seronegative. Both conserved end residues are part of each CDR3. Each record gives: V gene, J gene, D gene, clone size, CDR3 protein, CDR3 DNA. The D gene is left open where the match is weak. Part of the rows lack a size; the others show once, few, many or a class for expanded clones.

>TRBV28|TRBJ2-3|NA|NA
CASSLARTDTQYF
TGTGCCAGCAGTTTGGCCCGCACAGATACGCAGTATTTT
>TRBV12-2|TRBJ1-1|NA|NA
CASRPRPGTGLLLNTEAFF
TGTGCAAGTCGCCCGAGACCCGGGACAGGCTTACTCCTGAACACTGAAGCTTTCTTT
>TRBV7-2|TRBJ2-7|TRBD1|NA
CASSSSSGQGLYEQYF
TGTGCCAGCAGCTCCTCTTCGGGACAGGGATTATATGAGCAGTACTTC
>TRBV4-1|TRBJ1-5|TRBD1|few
CASSQDAGGDQPQHF
TGCGCCAGCAGCCAAGATGCAGGGGGTGATCAGCCCCAGCATTTT
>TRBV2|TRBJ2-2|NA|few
CASRESSSGELFF
TGTGCCAGCAGGGAGAGTTCCAGCGGGGAGCTGTTTTTT
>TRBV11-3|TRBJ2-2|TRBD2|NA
CASSFISGVPSTGELFF
TGTGCCAGCAGCTTTATTAGCGGGGTCCCAAGCACCGGGGAGCTGTTTTTT
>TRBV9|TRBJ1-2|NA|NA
CASSAGGGIGYTF
TGTGCCAGCAGCGCTGGGGGAGGGATCGGCTACACCTTC
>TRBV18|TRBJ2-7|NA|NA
CASSPPGQGQQYF
TGTGCCAGCTCACCACCGGGCCAGGGTCAGCAGTACTTC
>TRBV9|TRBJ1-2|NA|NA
CASSVNPGDYGYTF
TGTGCCAGCAGCGTAAACCCAGGGGACTATGGCTACACCTTC
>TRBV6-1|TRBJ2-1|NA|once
CASSDAVFAGPYNEQFF
TGTGCCAGCAGTGACGCCGTATTCGCGGGCCCGTACAATGAGCAGTTCTTC
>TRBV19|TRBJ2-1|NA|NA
CASAASWFYNEQFF
TGTGCCAGTGCCGCGTCCTGGTTCTACAATGAGCAGTTCTTC
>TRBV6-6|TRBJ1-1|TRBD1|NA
CASSYADRGEAFF
TGTGCCAGCAGTTACGCGGACAGGGGAGAAGCTTTCTTT
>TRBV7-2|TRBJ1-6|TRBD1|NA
CASSFGTGGNSPLHF
TGTGCCAGCAGCTTCGGGACAGGGGGTAATTCACCCCTCCACTTT
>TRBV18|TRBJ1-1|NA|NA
CASSHSTPEAFF
TGTGCCAGCTCACACAGCACCCCTGAAGCTTTCTTT
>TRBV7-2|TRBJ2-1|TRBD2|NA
CASSPRSGGVNNEQFF
TGTGCCAGCAGCCCCCGGAGCGGGGGGGTTAACAATGAGCAGTTCTTC
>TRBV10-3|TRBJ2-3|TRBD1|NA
CAISRDRGTDTQYF
TGTGCCATCAGCCGGGACAGGGGCACAGATACGCAGTATTTT
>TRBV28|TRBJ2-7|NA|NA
CASGGTPYEQYF
TGTGCCAGCGGCGGAACCCCCTACGAGCAGTACTTC
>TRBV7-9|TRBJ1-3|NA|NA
CASSLEQLLRGNTIYF
TGTGCCAGCAGCTTAGAACAGCTCCTTCGGGGAAACACCATATATTTT
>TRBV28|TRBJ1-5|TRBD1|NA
CASSLWTGGGNQPQHF
TGTGCCAGCAGTTTATGGACAGGGGGCGGCAATCAGCCCCAGCATTTT
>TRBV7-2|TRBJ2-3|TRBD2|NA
CASSPLLAGGRNTQYF
TGTGCCAGCAGCCCTCTTTTAGCGGGGGGCCGAAATACGCAGTATTTT
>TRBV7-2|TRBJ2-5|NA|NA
CASSLQGMRETQYF
TGTGCCAGCAGCTTACAGGGGATGAGGGAGACTCAGTACTTC
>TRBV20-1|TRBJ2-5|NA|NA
CSARDLVSQYF
TGCAGTGCTAGAGATCTCGTATCCCAGTACTTC
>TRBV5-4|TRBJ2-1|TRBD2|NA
CASSSGLAGTEQFF
TGTGCCAGCAGCTCGGGACTAGCGGGTACTGAGCAGTTCTTC
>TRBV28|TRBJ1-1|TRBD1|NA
CASKAGGTEAFF
TGTGCCAGCAAAGCAGGGGGGACTGAAGCTTTCTTT
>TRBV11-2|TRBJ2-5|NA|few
CASSSSRGGETQYF
TGTGCCAGCAGCTCAAGCAGGGGAGGGGAGACCCAGTACTTC
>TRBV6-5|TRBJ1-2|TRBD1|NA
CASSSTGGDGYTF
TGTGCCAGCAGTTCCACAGGGGGGGATGGCTACACCTTC
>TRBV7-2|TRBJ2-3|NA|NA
CASSLVGGGQLSDTQYF
TGTGCCAGCAGCTTAGTTGGGGGGGGGCAATTGTCAGATACGCAGTATTTT
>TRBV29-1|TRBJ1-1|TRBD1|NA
CSVGIPGQGSSEAFF
TGCAGCGTTGGGATCCCGGGACAGGGGTCTTCTGAAGCTTTCTTT
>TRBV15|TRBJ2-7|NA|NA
CATSRGRTVYEQYF
TGTGCCACCAGCAGAGGGAGGACAGTCTACGAGCAGTACTTC
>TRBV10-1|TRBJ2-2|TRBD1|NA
CASSELLGQGTGELFF
TGCGCCAGCAGTGAGCTTTTGGGACAGGGGACCGGGGAGCTGTTTTTT
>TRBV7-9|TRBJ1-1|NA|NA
CASSLDPSTEAFF
TGTGCCAGCAGCTTAGACCCCAGCACTGAAGCTTTCTTT
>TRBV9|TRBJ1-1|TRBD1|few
CASSPIEGANTEAFF
TGTGCCAGCAGCCCGATAGAGGGGGCTAACACTGAAGCTTTCTTT
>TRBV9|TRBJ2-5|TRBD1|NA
CASSVQGAMETQYF
TGTGCCAGCAGCGTACAGGGGGCCATGGAGACCCAGTACTTC
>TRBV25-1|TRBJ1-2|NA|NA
CASSTGGVGGYTF
TGTGCCAGCAGTACGGGGGGCGTGGGCGGCTACACCTTC
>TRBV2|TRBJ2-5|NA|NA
CASSDQVREGRPRETQYF
TGTGCCAGCAGTGATCAGGTTCGGGAAGGCAGGCCCAGGGAGACCCAGTACTTC
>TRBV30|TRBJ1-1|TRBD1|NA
CAWSDNRGEAFF
TGTGCCTGGAGCGATAACAGGGGAGAAGCTTTCTTT
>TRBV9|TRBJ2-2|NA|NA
CASSVVGGTGELFF
TGTGCCAGCAGCGTAGTGGGGGGTACCGGGGAGCTGTTTTTT
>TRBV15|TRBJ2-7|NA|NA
CATSRSRGGAVGYF
TGTGCCACCAGCAGGAGTCGTGGGGGGGCCGTCGGGTACTTC
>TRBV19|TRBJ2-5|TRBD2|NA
CASRPTSGPKETQYF
TGTGCCAGCAGACCGACTAGCGGTCCCAAAGAGACCCAGTACTTC
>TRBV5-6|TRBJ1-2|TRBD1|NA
CASSQDRARHGYTF
TGTGCCAGCAGCCAGGACAGGGCTAGACATGGCTACACCTTC
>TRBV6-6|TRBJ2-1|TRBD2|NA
CASSMGLAGGTNEQFF
TGTGCCAGCAGTATGGGACTAGCGGGGGGGACCAATGAGCAGTTCTTC
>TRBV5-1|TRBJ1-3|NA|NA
CASSLEGRAGGNTIYF
TGCGCCAGCAGCTTGGAGGGCAGGGCTGGGGGAAACACCATATATTTT
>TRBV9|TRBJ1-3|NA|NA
CASSLGNTIYF
TGTGCCAGCTCCCTTGGAAACACCATATATTTT
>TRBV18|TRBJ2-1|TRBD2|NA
CASSPGLAGVSNEQFF
TGTGCCAGCTCACCAGGGCTAGCGGGAGTAAGCAATGAGCAGTTCTTC
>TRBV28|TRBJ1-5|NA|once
CASSFVISNQPQHF
TGTGCCAGCAGTTTTGTTATTAGCAATCAGCCCCAGCATTTT
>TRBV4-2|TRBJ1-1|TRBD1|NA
CASSQEQGAMNTEAFF
TGTGCCAGCAGCCAAGAACAGGGGGCCATGAACACTGAAGCTTTCTTT
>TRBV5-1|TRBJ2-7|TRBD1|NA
CASSPDRTHVEQYF
TGCGCCAGCAGCCCGGACAGGACGCATGTCGAGCAGTACTTC
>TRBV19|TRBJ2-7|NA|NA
CASSQSGAVQSVWDF
TGTGCCAGTAGTCAATCAGGGGCCGTCCAGAGTGTATGGGACTTC
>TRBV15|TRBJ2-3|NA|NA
CATSPRGITDTQYF
TGTGCCACCAGTCCGAGGGGGATAACAGATACGCAGTATTTT
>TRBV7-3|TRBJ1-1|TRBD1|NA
CASSNRGSTEAFF
TGTGCCAGCAGCAACAGGGGTAGCACTGAAGCTTTCTTT
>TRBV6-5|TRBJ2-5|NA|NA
CASLRGETQYF
TGTGCCAGCCTCCGGGGGGAGACCCAGTACTTC
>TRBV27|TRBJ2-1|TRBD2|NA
CASSENVLAGDLHSYNEQFF
TGTGCCAGCAGTGAGAATGTGCTAGCGGGGGACTTACACTCCTACAATGAGCAGTTCTTC
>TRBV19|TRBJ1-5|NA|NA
CASSRTESNQPQHF
TGTGCCAGTAGTCGGACAGAGAGCAATCAGCCCCAGCATTTT
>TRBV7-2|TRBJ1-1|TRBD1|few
CASSFGTAWAFF
TGTGCCAGCAGCTTTGGGACAGCATGGGCTTTCTTT
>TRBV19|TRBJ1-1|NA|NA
CASSIRGKTRAFF
TGTGCCAGTAGTATCCGGGGAAAAACTCGGGCTTTCTTT
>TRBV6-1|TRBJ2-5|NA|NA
CAREDGPGETQYF
TGTGCCAGGGAGGACGGGCCGGGGGAGACCCAGTACTTC
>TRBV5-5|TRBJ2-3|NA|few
CASSLNRGGDTQYF
TGTGCCAGCAGCTTGAACAGGGGGGGAGATACGCAGTATTTT